Below, 21 T cell receptor beta chains from the same sample are listed, as sequenced in a study of blood T cell repertoires in COVID-19 (TCRdb year 2020). The library was built by means of the immunoSEQ multiplex PCR assay. TCRdb's version of the immuneACCESS table is confined to in-frame rearrangements and falls short of the full clone set. An unresolved V gene accounts for under half of the shortfall where checked; the remainder is of unknown origin. In this sample the table shows about 190,000 clones, roughly 82% of which occur a single time. 5.6% of the sample comes from the top ten. Sequencing was done on a sample of PBMCs or T cells enriched from blood (not recorded which). The receptors here all came from a man aged 35-49 years with acute COVID-19.

The chain joins TRBV11-2 to TRBJ2-3, with D possibly being TRBD2 (6 bases). The V gene lost 5 bases and the J gene lost 0 bases, with 9 bases spanning the gap. The CDR3 contains 14 residues. The germline gives CDR1 SGHAT, CDR2 FQNNGV. The CDR3 region has the DNA TGTGCCAGCAGCGGGGGGAGGAGCACAGATACGCAGTATTTT. Translating it yields CASSGGRSTDTQYF.

The chain uses TRBV24-1 and TRBJ2-1, with 8 positions matching TRBD1. The CDR3 extends over 16 amino acids. The junction had 11 bases not matched to a gene; V was cut back by 3 bases and J by 8 bases. CDR1 KGHDR and CDR2 SFDVKD come from the germline V gene. The CDR3 spells CATSDATGATKDEQFF. The DNA of the CDR3 is TGTGCCACCAGTGATGCGACAGGGGCCACCAAGGATGAGCAGTTCTTC.

The chain couples TRBV12-3 or TRBV12-4 to TRBJ2-5; D not resolved. V lost 7 bases to trimming and J lost 5 bases, with 11 bases between them. The CDR3 is made up of 12 amino acids. The CDR3 nucleotides read TGTGCCAGCACCCCGAACGGGGAGACCCAGTACTTC. Translating gives CASTPNGETQYF.

V is TRBV28 and J is TRBJ1-6, with D possibly TRBD1 on 6 matching bases. V lost 7 bases, J lost 1 base, and 17 bases lay in between. Germline CDR1 reads MDHEN; CDR2 reads SYDVKM. The CDR3 spans 17 residues. CDR3 DNA: TGTGCCAGCATCTCGACAGGAGCCTCTTCCTATAATTCACCCCTCCACTTT. Its translation is CASISTGASSYNSPLHF.

V usage is TRBV4-2 and J usage is TRBJ1-1; possible D gene TRBD1, 6 bases. V was clipped by 0 bases and J by 3 bases, with 11 bases between them. Germline V lookup: CDR1 LGHNA, CDR2 YNFKEQ. The CDR3 covers 15 residues. The CDR3 DNA reads TGTGCCAGCAGCCAAGATCAGGGGTCCCACACTGAAGCTTTCTTT. Protein product: CASSQDQGSHTEAFF.

The chain carries TRBV5-1 and TRBJ2-6, with D possibly TRBD1 on 6 matching bases. Germline lookup yields CDR1 SGHRS and CDR2 YFSETQ. V was trimmed by 3 bases and J by 8 bases, leaving 18 bases between them. The CDR3 runs 16 residues. CDR3 loop: CASSWTALGAPNVLTF. The CDR3 coding sequence is TGCGCCAGCAGCTGGACGGCCCTGGGGGCCCCCAACGTCCTGACTTTC.

The genes are TRBV19 and TRBJ2-3, with 16 bases aligning to TRBD2. Germline V gene sequence: CDR1 LNHDA, CDR2 SQIVND (reference sequence). The CDR3 has 19 residues. The J segment lost 4 bases and the V segment lost 7 bases, leaving 14 bases of the junction unmatched. The CDR3 DNA sequence: TGTGCCAGTACCAAAGGTTTGGGACTAGCGGGAGGGCTTGCAGATACGCAGTATTTT. This codes for CASTKGLGLAGGLADTQYF. The variable domain in full, completed from reference TRBV19 and TRBJ2-3, reads DGGITQSPKYLFRKEGQNVTLSCEQNLNHDAMYWYRQDPGQGLRLIYYSQIVNDFQKGDIAEGYSVSREKKESFPLTVTSAQKNPTAFYLCASTKGLGLAGGLADTQYFGPGTRLTVL.

This chain uses TRBV7-9 with TRBJ2-1; 7 bases are shared with TRBD1. V dropped 4 bases and J dropped 7; count of bases not matched to a gene: 4. Germline V gene sequence: CDR1 SEHNR, CDR2 FQNEAQ (reference sequence). The CDR3 is 13 amino acids. The CDR3 nucleotides read TGTGCCAGCAGCTACGCCAGGGGGAATGAGCAGTTCTTC. This codes for CASSYARGNEQFF. The full variable domain, rest sourced from reference TRBV7-9 and TRBJ2-1, is DTGVSQNPRHKITKRGQNVTFRCDPISEHNRLYWYRQTLGQGPEFLTYFQNEAQLEKSRLLSDRFSAERPKGSFSTLEIQRTEQGDSAMYLCASSYARGNEQFFGPGTRLTVL.

V is TRBV7-3 and J is TRBJ2-7; D call uncertain. Trimming stripped 2 bases from V and 5 bases from J, with 10 bases between. The CDR3 covers 13 residues. CDR1 SGHTA and CDR2 FQGTGA come from the germline V gene. CDR3: CASSLQYGDEQYF. Written as DNA, the CDR3 is TGTGCCAGCAGCTTACAGTATGGAGACGAGCAGTACTTC.

The sample holds one count of this clone. V usage is TRBV7-9 and J usage is TRBJ2-1; D is perhaps TRBD2 (6 bases). Germline V lookup: CDR1 SEHNR, CDR2 FQNEAQ (reference sequence). The germline V and J ends were trimmed by 6 bases and 4 bases, with 19 bases remaining between them. The CDR3 totals 16 residues. CDR3 nucleotides: TGTGCCAGCAGACCCCCCGGGAGTACTTTTTACAATGAGCAGTTCTTC. Translation gives CASRPPGSTFYNEQFF.

A remark on this clone: Other DNA variants within this sample encode the same CDR3. The chain uses TRBV5-1 and TRBJ1-5, with 8 nucleotides matching TRBD1. This CDR3 spans 14 amino acids. Germline assignment: CDR1 SGHRS and CDR2 YFSETQ. Unmatched junction bases numbered 0, after V lost 0 bases and J lost 4 bases. The CDR3, as DNA: TGCGCCAGCAGCTTGGGGGACAGGAATCAGCCCCAGCATTTT. This gives the protein CASSLGDRNQPQHF.

CDR3 amino acids: CASSGVRYYEQYF. CDR3 bases: TGTGCCTCGTCAGGGGTAAGATACTACGAGCAGTACTTC. This sequence joins TRBV7-9 and TRBJ2-7; possible D gene TRBD1, 6 bases. From germline, CDR1 is SEHNR and CDR2 FQNEAQ (reference sequence). V was clipped by 11 bases and J by 3 bases, with 17 bases between them. The CDR3 has 13 amino acids.

The chain uses TRBV9 and TRBJ2-5; 7 bases line up with TRBD2. This CDR3 comprises 14 residues. Germline assignment: CDR1 SGDLS and CDR2 YYNGEE. With V trimmed by 4 bases and J by 7 bases, 10 bases remained unmatched. The CDR3 sequence is CASSSGTNGGTQYF. The CDR3 coding sequence is TGTGCCAGCAGCTCCGGGACTAATGGTGGGACCCAGTACTTC. The complete variable domain, with remaining parts taken from reference TRBV9 and TRBJ2-5, reads DSGVTQTPKHLITATGQRVTLRCSPRSGDLSVYWYQQSLDQGLQFLIQYYNGEERAKGNILERFSAQQFPDLHSELNLSSLELGDSALYFCASSSGTNGGTQYFGPGTRLLVL.

The chain joins TRBV27 to TRBJ1-1; no clear D gene. The CDR3 sequence is 17 residues long. Germline V gene lookup returns CDR1 MNHEY and CDR2 SMNVEV (reference sequence). Trimming took 3 bases from V and 4 from J, leaving 21 bases between them. CDR3 sequence reads: CASSFLGRRAVGTEAFF. The CDR3 region has the DNA TGTGCCAGCAGTTTTTTGGGGAGGCGAGCGGTCGGCACTGAAGCTTTCTTT.

The genes are TRBV4-2 and TRBJ1-4, with 11 bases fitting TRBD1. This CDR3 region has 15 residues. Germline V lookup: CDR1 LGHNA, CDR2 YNFKEQ. With V trimmed by 0 bases and J by 7 bases, 1 base remained unmatched. The DNA for the CDR3 is TGTGCCAGCAGCCAAGAGGGACAGGGGGGTGAAAAACTGTTTTTT. As protein: CASSQEGQGGEKLFF.

A note on this clone: The CDR3 end shows no conserved phenylalanine or tryptophan, and so a read error is likely. The limits of the CDR3 on the DNA are not certain, so only TCRdb's listed CDR3 is given. The chain employs TRBV5-1 and TRBJ2-7; the D segment call TRBD1 is taken from the table without a DNA check. CDR1 and CDR2 (germline): SGHRS, YFSETQ. The CDR3 extends over 8 residues, inclusive of both ends. The CDR3 region is CASSCPGS.

As to this clone: The sample holds other DNA sequences that translate to the same CDR3. CDR3 amino acids: CASSASNYGYTF. The CDR3 nucleotides read TGTGCCAGCAGCGCCAGTAACTATGGCTACACCTTC. The J gene is TRBJ1-2, the V gene TRBV9; the D is unclear. V was clipped by 3 bases and J by 1 base, with 4 bases between them. The CDR3 has 12 amino acids. CDR1 SGDLS and CDR2 YYNGEE come from the germline V gene.

This chain links TRBV9 with TRBJ1-4; a possible D gene is TRBD1 (6 bases). There are 13 residues in the CDR3. Per the germline V gene, CDR1 is SGDLS and CDR2 is YYNGEE. V lost 3 bases to trimming and J lost 8 bases, with 11 bases between them. CDR3 in amino acids: CASSGRGGEKLFF. The CDR3 coding sequence is TGTGCCAGCAGCGGCAGGGGTGGAGAAAAACTGTTTTTT.

The rearrangement links TRBV29-1 to TRBJ2-2, with 11 nucleotides matching TRBD2. CDR1 is SQVTM and CDR2 is ANQGSEA in the germline V gene. The length of the CDR3 is 14 residues. J gave up 4 bases and V 6 bases, and 4 bases lay outside the gene matches. As DNA, the CDR3 is TGCAGCGTCAAACTAGCGGGGGTCACCGGGGAGCTGTTTTTT. Its translation is CSVKLAGVTGELFF.

V usage is TRBV24-1 and J usage is TRBJ2-7, with D possibly being TRBD2 (5 bases). V gave up 4 bases and J gave up 7 bases, with 25 bases separating them. Germline CDR1 KGHDR, CDR2 SFDVKD. The CDR3 loop spans 17 amino acids. CDR3 sequence (DNA): TGTGCCACCAGTGAAAACCTGCAGACGGGAATCCATAATGAGCAGTACTTC. Translated: CATSENLQTGIHNEQYF.

The chain combines TRBV19 with TRBJ1-2; 7 nucleotides align to TRBD1. Germline V lookup: CDR1 LNHDA, CDR2 SQIVND (reference sequence). The CDR3 is made up of 14 amino acids. The V gene end was trimmed by 10 bases and the J gene end by 3 bases; junction bases not matched to a gene: 11. CDR3 sequence: CATQGAGTDYGYTF. The CDR3, as DNA: TGTGCCACCCAAGGGGCCGGGACAGACTATGGCTACACCTTC.